Sequencing of this TCR beta chain was carried out in a study of low-dose radiotherapy and immunotherapy resistance in tumors. Study context: Each two-week cycle included intravenous cyclophosphamide 200 mg/m2, given one day before radiation and immunotherapy.

The time point is: after trial treatment. This sample's treatment: LDRT plus nivolumab, ipilimumab, low-dose cyclophosphamide and aspirin (RACIN trial). V lost 0 bases, J lost 8 bases, and 14 bases lay in between. Per the germline V gene, CDR1 is SGHDT and CDR2 is YYEEEE. The CDR3 is 15 amino acids. Both TCRalpha and TCRbeta chains were reverse transcribed with V-gene-specific primers. Amplification, which lasted roughly 20 PCR cycles, used a constant-region primer and V-primer adapter to amplify TCRs. In vitro transcription amplified the mRNA that had been isolated. MiXCR, applied by TCRdb to the reads, yields one record per CDR3 protein. The sample contains around 58,000 distinct CDR3 sequences, approximately 22% of which appear only once.

The source was PBMCs, collected after low-dose radiotherapy plus immunotherapy. The chain joins TRBV5-6 to TRBJ1-4; D is uncertain. This clonotype was sampled from a male donor with prostate cancer. In DNA, the CDR3 is TGTGCCAGCAGCTTGGTCGCATCAGGAGTGGAAAAACTGTTTTTT. Protein product: CASSLVASGVEKLFF.